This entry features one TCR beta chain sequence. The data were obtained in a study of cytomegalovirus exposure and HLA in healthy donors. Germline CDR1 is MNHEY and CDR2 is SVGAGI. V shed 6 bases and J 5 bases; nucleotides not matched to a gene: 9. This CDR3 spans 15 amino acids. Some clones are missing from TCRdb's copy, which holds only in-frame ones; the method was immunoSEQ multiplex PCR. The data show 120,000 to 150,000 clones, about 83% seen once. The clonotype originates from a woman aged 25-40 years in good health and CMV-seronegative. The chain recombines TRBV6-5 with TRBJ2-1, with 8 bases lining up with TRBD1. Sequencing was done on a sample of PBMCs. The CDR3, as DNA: TGTGCCAGCAGAGGAACCGGGACAGGAGACAATGAGCAGTTCTTC. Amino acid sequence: CASRGTGTGDNEQFF.